Each of the 16 T cell receptor beta chains below was sequenced from the same sample in a study of shared T cell receptors in the human thymus. Sequencing used immunoSEQ multiplex PCR; TCRdb keeps in-frame clones, though not all of them. This table has 500,000 to 750,000 clones, 85% to 90% appearing once. These data also featured in a second study, about human thymus T cells.

The specimen sequenced was thymocytes. All receptors derive from a boy under three years old with a congenital heart defect.

This rearrangement joins TRBV11-2 to TRBJ2-7, with 13 bases that match TRBD2. There are 20 residues in the CDR3. Germline CDR1 is SGHAT and CDR2 is FQNNGV. The V and J ends lost 0 bases and 1 base, in that order; junction bases with no gene match: 12. CDR3 residues: CASSLDPPTSGRPPSYEQYF. As DNA, the CDR3 is TGTGCCAGCAGCTTAGATCCCCCGACTAGCGGGAGGCCCCCGTCCTACGAGCAGTACTTC.

The count of this clone is one. The chain couples TRBV13 to TRBJ1-1; a possible D gene is TRBD1 (5 bases). Germline loops: CDR1 PRHDT, CDR2 FYEKMQ (reference sequence). The CDR3 runs to 12 residues. V was shortened by 5 bases and J by 5 bases, with 9 bases between the two germline ends. CDR3 in amino acids: CASSPGGTEAFF. The CDR3 DNA follows: TGTGCCAGCAGCCCCGGGGGGACTGAAGCTTTCTTT.

This clone was recorded once. This sequence joins TRBV6-1 and TRBJ1-5; 8 bases are shared with TRBD1. The CDR3 is 15 residues long. The J segment lost 9 bases and the V segment lost 6 bases, leaving 13 bases of the junction unmatched. Germline lookup yields CDR1 MNHNS and CDR2 SASEGT. The CDR3 reads CASSSMDRVPWPQHF. The CDR3 DNA reads TGTGCCAGCAGCTCTATGGACAGGGTCCCGTGGCCCCAGCATTTT.

The gene calls are TRBV1 and TRBJ2-7; TRBD2 was called by the table and not checked on the DNA. TRBV1 has pseudogene status. CDR3 length: 16 residues. DNA for the CDR3: TGCACCAGCAGCCACGACCTAGCGGGAAGCTCCTACGAGCAGTACTTC. Protein: CTSSHDLAGSSYEQYF.

V usage is TRBV19 and J usage is TRBJ1-2, with 10 bases fitting TRBD1. CDR1 and CDR2 (germline): LNHDA, SQIVND (reference sequence). The CDR3 is made up of 14 amino acids. Losses at the gene ends were 5 bases for V and 5 bases for J; bases not matched to a gene: 5. CDR3 in amino acids: CASSVGQGEYGYTF. The CDR3 nucleotides read TGTGCCAGTAGTGTCGGACAGGGGGAGTATGGCTACACCTTC. The full variable domain, completed using reference TRBV19 and TRBJ1-2, is DGGITQSPKYLFRKEGQNVTLSCEQNLNHDAMYWYRQDPGQGLRLIYYSQIVNDFQKGDIAEGYSVSREKKESFPLTVTSAQKNPTAFYLCASSVGQGEYGYTFGSGTRLTVV.

The rearrangement links TRBV7-7 to TRBJ2-2; possibly TRBD2 for D (5 bases). CDR3 length: 14 amino acids. The germline V gene has CDR1 SSHAT and CDR2 FNYEAQ (reference sequence). The V gene lost 5 bases and the J gene lost 7 bases, with 14 bases spanning the gap. The CDR3 loop is CASSPRQEGGELFF. The DNA for the CDR3 is TGTGCCAGCAGCCCCCGGCAAGAGGGCGGGGAGCTGTTTTTT.

The V and J genes are TRBV11-2 and TRBJ2-7, with 8 bases aligning to TRBD1. Germline lookup yields CDR1 SGHAT and CDR2 FQNNGV. The CDR3 has 18 amino acids. V was pared by 1 base and J by 4 bases, with 15 bases of the junction left unmatched. The CDR3: CASSLAITPGQVSYEQYF. The CDR3, as DNA: TGTGCCAGCAGCTTAGCCATCACACCGGGACAGGTCTCATACGAGCAGTACTTC.

This clone appeared once. The J gene is TRBJ2-7, the V gene TRBV15; 9 nucleotides line up with TRBD2. The CDR3 is 17 amino acids. Germline CDR1 is LNHNV and CDR2 is YYDKDF (reference sequence). V trimming: 0 bases; J trimming: 3 bases; junction bases outside the gene matches: 9. The CDR3 sequence: CATSRDPTREGNYEQYF. DNA for the CDR3: TGTGCCACCAGCAGAGATCCAACGCGGGAGGGCAACTACGAGCAGTACTTC. Variable domain in full (rest from reference TRBV15 and TRBJ2-7): DAMVIQNPRYQVTQFGKPVTLSCSQTLNHNVMYWYQQKSSQAPKLLFHYYDKDFNNEADTPDNFQSRRPNTSFCFLDIRSPGLGDTAMYLCATSRDPTREGNYEQYFGPGTRLTVT.

This clone has a handful of counts. The chain joins TRBV6-1 to TRBJ2-2, with D tentatively TRBD1 (5 bases). V was trimmed by 7 bases and J by 6 bases, leaving 12 bases between them. CDR3 length: 13 amino acids. Looked up from germline, CDR1 is MNHNS and CDR2 is SASEGT. CDR3 in DNA: TGTGCCAGCAAAAAGGAAGGGGCCGGGGAGCTGTTTTTT. It translates to CASKKEGAGELFF.

The rearrangement links TRBV10-3 to TRBJ2-5, with no clear D. V lost 8 bases to trimming and J lost 5 bases, with 12 bases between them. CDR3 length: 12 residues. Germline loops: CDR1 ENHRY, CDR2 SYGVKD. The CDR3 nucleotides read TGTGCCATCGTGCGTCCCGGGGAGACCCAGTACTTC. It yields the protein CAIVRPGETQYF.

The chain recombines TRBV7-2 with TRBJ2-7; TRBD2 matches 10 bases. The ends lost 3 bases at V and 2 bases at J; junction bases unmatched: 16. Germline V gene sequence: CDR1 SGHTA, CDR2 FQGNSA. The CDR3 consists of 19 residues. The CDR3 region has the DNA TGTGCCAGCAGCTTCAGCGGACTAGCGGACACCGCTAAACCCTACGAGCAGTACTTC. As protein: CASSFSGLADTAKPYEQYF.

J is TRBJ2-1 and V is TRBV4-2; TRBD2 aligns across 7 bases. This CDR3 comprises 15 residues. Unmatched junction bases numbered 7, after V lost 4 bases and J lost 4 bases. Germline-derived CDR1 and CDR2 are LGHNA and YNFKEQ. This CDR3 is CASSPPSGGYNEQFF. The DNA of the CDR3 is TGTGCCAGCAGCCCCCCTAGCGGAGGGTACAATGAGCAGTTCTTC.

The V and J genes are TRBV5-1 and TRBJ2-2, with 9 bases fitting TRBD1. The CDR3 totals 16 residues. In germline, CDR1 is SGHRS, CDR2 YFSETQ. V trimming: 4 bases; J trimming: 0 bases; junction bases outside the gene matches: 4. The CDR3 region is CASSGTGGPNTGELFF. CDR3 coding DNA: TGCGCCAGCAGCGGCACAGGGGGCCCGAACACCGGGGAGCTGTTTTTT. Together with reference TRBV5-1 and TRBJ2-2, the CDR3 gives the full variable domain: KAGVTQTPRYLIKTRGQQVTLSCSPISGHRSVSWYQQTPGQGLQFLFEYFSETQRNKGNFPGRFSGRQFSNSRSEMNVSTLELGDSALYLCASSGTGGPNTGELFFGEGSRLTVL.

The V call is TRBV29-1, the J call TRBJ1-1, with 7 bases fitting TRBD1. The CDR3 is made up of 12 amino acids. V gave up 7 bases and J gave up 4 bases; unmatched junction bases: 6. Germline V CDR1 and CDR2: SQVTM, ANQGSEA. The CDR3 DNA reads as TGCAGCGCTCGACAGGGAATCACTGAAGCTTTCTTT. Translating gives CSARQGITEAFF.

The chain combines TRBV4-1 with TRBJ2-1; TRBD2 agrees at 11 bases. Trimming removed 3 bases from V and 2 bases from J; junction bases left unmatched: 6. The CDR3 sequence is 17 residues long. Germline V gene data show CDR1 as MGHRA and CDR2 as YSYEKL. CDR3: CASSQSRLAGTYNEQFF. The DNA for the CDR3 is TGCGCCAGCAGCCAGTCTAGACTAGCGGGAACCTACAATGAGCAGTTCTTC.

The rearrangement uses TRBV4-2 and TRBJ2-5; D is undetermined. V lost 0 bases to trimming and J lost 1 base, with 9 bases between them. The CDR3 consists of 15 residues. Germline V gene data show CDR1 as LGHNA and CDR2 as YNFKEQ. The CDR3 loop is CASSQEVACQETQYF. In nucleotides, the CDR3 is TGTGCCAGCAGCCAAGAGGTAGCCTGCCAAGAGACCCAGTACTTC.